Here is one TCR beta chain with its context. Its antigen remains unknown. Measured with immunoSEQ multiplex PCR; TCRdb has only the in-frame clones, and not every one. The sample yields tens of thousands of clones, 91% seen once. The junction had 4 bases not matched to a gene; V was cut back by 0 bases and J by 6 bases. The V gene's germline CDR1 is MNHNS and CDR2 SASEGT. This CDR3 has 14 residues. This entry belongs to a study of T cell responses to AZD1222 COVID-19 vaccine. Study-wide results and caveats: Spike-specific TCR repertoires showed rising breadth and depth after two AZD1222 doses. Among those given AZD1222, only five to seven were seropositive at baseline. Repertoire sampling happened only post peak T cell response.

Sample: peripheral blood, taken on day 0 of MenACWY control vaccination. The rearrangement links TRBV6-1 to TRBJ1-2; TRBD1 matches at 7 bases. The receptor comes from an adult in good health. CDR3 sequence (DNA): TGTGCCAGCAGTGAAGCGGCAGGGGGTGATGGCTACACCTTC. Translating gives CASSEAAGGDGYTF.